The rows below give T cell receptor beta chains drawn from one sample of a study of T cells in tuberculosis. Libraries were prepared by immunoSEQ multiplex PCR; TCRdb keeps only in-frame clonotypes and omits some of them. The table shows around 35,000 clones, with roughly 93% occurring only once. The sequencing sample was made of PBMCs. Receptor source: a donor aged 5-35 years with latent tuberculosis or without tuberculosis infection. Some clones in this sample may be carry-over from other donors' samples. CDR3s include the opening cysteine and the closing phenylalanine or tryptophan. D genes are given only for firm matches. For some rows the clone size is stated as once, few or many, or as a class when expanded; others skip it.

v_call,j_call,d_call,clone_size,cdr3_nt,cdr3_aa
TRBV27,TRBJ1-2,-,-,TGTGCCTCCAGACAGAAACCAGCAGCTAACTATGGCTACACCTTC,CASRQKPAANYGYTF
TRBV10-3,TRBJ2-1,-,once,TGTGCCATCAGTACCCGGGGGGCCTATGAGCAGTTCTTC,CAISTRGAYEQFF
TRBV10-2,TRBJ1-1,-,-,TGCGCCAGCGGACACCTGAACACTGAAGCTTTCTTT,CASGHLNTEAFF
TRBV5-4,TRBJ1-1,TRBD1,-,TGTGCCAGCAGCCCGGGACAGTTAGGAATCATGAACACTGAAGCTTTCTTT,CASSPGQLGIMNTEAFF
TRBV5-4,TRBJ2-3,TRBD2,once,TGTGCCAGTAGCTTGTATCGGGGGGAGGGAGATACGCAGTATTTT,CASSLYRGEGDTQYF
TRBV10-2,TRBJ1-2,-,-,TGCGCCAGCAGTGATCGACAGACGGTTCTCTATGGCTACACCTTC,CASSDRQTVLYGYTF
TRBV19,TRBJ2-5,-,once,TGTGCCAGTAGTATGAGACAAGAGACCCAGTACTTC,CASSMRQETQYF
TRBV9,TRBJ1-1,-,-,TGTGCCAGCAGCGTAGTGGTGACTTTTAACACTGAAGCTTTCTTT,CASSVVVTFNTEAFF
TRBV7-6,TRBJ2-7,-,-,TGTGCCAGCAGCTTAGTTAGGGGGGGCTCCTACGAGCAGTACTTC,CASSLVRGGSYEQYF
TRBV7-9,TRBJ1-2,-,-,TGTGCCAGCAGCTGGGGAGGGGGTGGCTACACCTTC,CASSWGGGGYTF
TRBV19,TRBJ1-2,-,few,TGTGCCAGTACCTCCTGGACGGGAAACTATGGCTACACCTTC,CASTSWTGNYGYTF
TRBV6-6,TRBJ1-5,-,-,TGTGCCAGCAGTTACCGAAGACCGGAGCAGGGTCAGCCCCAGCATTTT,CASSYRRPEQGQPQHF
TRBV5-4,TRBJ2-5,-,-,TGTGCCAGTAGCTCATTGGGAGACTACTCTAGAGAGACCCAGTACTTC,CASSSLGDYSRETQYF
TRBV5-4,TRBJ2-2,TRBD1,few,TGTGCCAGCAGCTTGGGGACAGGGTCCACCGGGGAGCTGTTTTTT,CASSLGTGSTGELFF